The rows below give T cell receptor beta chains drawn from one sample of a study of Ad26.COV2.S vaccination and SARS-CoV-2 variants. Sequencing was performed with immunoSEQ multiplex PCR; in TCRdb, only in-frame clones are kept and a portion is missing. Among 300,000 to 500,000 clones, roughly nine tenths were seen once, and the ten largest hold approximately 3.7%. The source was peripheral blood, collected in a trial of Ad26.COV2.S vaccine versus placebo. The receptors stem from a person aged 18 to 59 who received the Ad26.COV2.S COVID-19 vaccine or a placebo. Both conserved end residues are part of each CDR3. The D gene is left open where the match is weak. Size is omitted from some rows. Given values are once, few, many or a class for expanded clones.

D gene | J gene | CDR3 length | clone size | V gene | CDR3 DNA | CDR3 protein
NA | TRBJ2-2 | 13 | few | TRBV7-9 | TGTGCCAGCAGTTACTGGAACACCGGGGAGCTGTTTTTT | CASSYWNTGELFF
NA | TRBJ2-1 | 14 | NA | TRBV2 | TGTGCCAGCAGGAGGGGGTATACAAGCGCTGAGCAGTTCTTC | CASRRGYTSAEQFF
NA | TRBJ2-3 | 10 | NA | TRBV20-1 | TGCAGTGCTAAGACAGATACGCAGTATTTT | CSAKTDTQYF
NA | TRBJ1-1 | 14 | NA | TRBV7-8 | TGTGCCAGCAGCGCAAATAGACAGTTTGGGCAAGCTTTCTTT | CASSANRQFGQAFF
NA | TRBJ2-7 | 13 | NA | TRBV18 | TGTGCCAGCTCACCAGGGAGGTATTACGAGCAGTACTTC | CASSPGRYYEQYF
TRBD2 | TRBJ2-3 | 16 | NA | TRBV9 | TGTGCCAGCAGCGTAGCTACGCGGGGGGGGACAGATACGCAGTATTTT | CASSVATRGGTDTQYF
NA | TRBJ2-3 | 14 | NA | TRBV6-5 | TGTGCCAGCCTCGGGGCGGGGGCGACAGATACGCAGTATTTT | CASLGAGATDTQYF
TRBD1 | TRBJ2-7 | 13 | NA | TRBV5-1 | TGCGCCAGCAGCTTACAGGGGAACTACGAGCAGTACTTC | CASSLQGNYEQYF
NA | TRBJ2-3 | 12 | NA | TRBV12-3/TRBV12-4 | TGTGCCAGCAGTTTCCCCGCAGATACGCAGTATTTT | CASSFPADTQYF
NA | TRBJ2-2 | 15 | NA | TRBV7-8 | TGTGCCAGCAGCTTAGGGGCCTCGAACACCGGGGAGCTGTTTTTT | CASSLGASNTGELFF
TRBD2 | TRBJ2-3 | 17 | NA | TRBV4-3 | TGCGCCAGCAGCCAAGACCCCAGCGGGGGGCATATAGATACGCAGTATTTT | CASSQDPSGGHIDTQYF
NA | TRBJ2-3 | 12 | NA | TRBV7-9 | TGTGCCAGCAGCTTCGAGTCAGATACGCAGTATTTT | CASSFESDTQYF
NA | TRBJ2-6 | 17 | NA | TRBV5-4 | TGTGCCAGCAGCGACGTCAGGCCTACCTCTGGGGCCAACGTCCTGACTTTC | CASSDVRPTSGANVLTF
NA | TRBJ1-1 | 14 | NA | TRBV6-6 | TGTGCCAGCATCTTGTCGGGAATGAACACTGAAGCTTTCTTT | CASILSGMNTEAFF
NA | TRBJ2-2 | 14 | few | TRBV4-3 | TGCGCCAGCAGCGGCGGGATAAACACCGGGGAGCTGTTTTTT | CASSGGINTGELFF
TRBD1 | TRBJ1-1 | 17 | NA | TRBV13 | TGTGCCAGCAGCTTATTAGGGGGGGACAGACTGAACACTGAAGCTTTCTTT | CASSLLGGDRLNTEAFF
TRBD1 | TRBJ1-6 | 15 | NA | TRBV7-9 | TGTGCCAGCAGCCTTACGGACAGGGTCCATTCACCCCTCCACTTT | CASSLTDRVHSPLHF
TRBD2 | TRBJ2-3 | 16 | few | TRBV14 | TGTGCCAGCAGCCGGACTCTAGCGGGGAACGGCGATACGCAGTATTTT | CASSRTLAGNGDTQYF
NA | TRBJ1-4 | 13 | NA | TRBV11-2 | TGTGCCAGCAGCCGCAGGGAAGGAGAAAAACTGTTTTTT | CASSRREGEKLFF
NA | TRBJ1-2 | 15 | NA | TRBV5-1 | TGCGCCAGCAGCTTGGAGGCCGGATCTAGGTATGGCTACACCTTC | CASSLEAGSRYGYTF
TRBD1 | TRBJ1-1 | 14 | NA | TRBV5-6 | TGTGCCAGCAGCCCCCTAGACAGGGTTACTGAAGCTTTCTTT | CASSPLDRVTEAFF
NA | TRBJ1-2 | 12 | NA | TRBV13 | TGTGCCAGCAGCGCTACGACAGAGGGCTACACCTTC | CASSATTEGYTF
NA | TRBJ1-1 | 13 | NA | TRBV19 | TGTGCCAGTAGATCGGACAGTGACCTTGAAGCTTTCTTT | CASRSDSDLEAFF
NA | TRBJ2-1 | 17 | NA | TRBV4-1 | TGCGCCAGCAGCCAAGTCCGAGGTTTTCCCCCCAACAATGAGCAGTTCTTC | CASSQVRGFPPNNEQFF
NA | TRBJ1-4 | 15 | NA | TRBV3-1/TRBV3-2 | TGTGCCAGCAGCCAGATGACAGGAACGAATGAAAAACTGTTTTTT | CASSQMTGTNEKLFF
TRBD2 | TRBJ2-3 | 15 | NA | TRBV6-5 | TGTGCCAGCAGTCCCCTACTAGCGAGCACAGATACGCAGTATTTT | CASSPLLASTDTQYF
NA | TRBJ2-7 | 15 | NA | TRBV28 | TGTGCCAGCAGTTTAGCAACTCAGGGACCCTACGAGCAGTACTTC | CASSLATQGPYEQYF
NA | TRBJ1-5 | 13 | NA | TRBV7-9 | TGTGCCAGCAGCTTAGAGGGCTGGGGGCCCCAGCATTTT | CASSLEGWGPQHF
NA | TRBJ2-3 | 19 | NA | TRBV5-1 | TGCGCCAGCAGCTTGGGGTGGCTTGGGGCGGGGGCCTCCACAGATACGCAGTATTTT | CASSLGWLGAGASTDTQYF
NA | TRBJ1-4 | 14 | NA | TRBV2 | TGTGCCAGCAGAGAAGACAGCTTAAATGAAAAACTGTTTTTT | CASREDSLNEKLFF
TRBD2 | TRBJ2-5 | 13 | NA | TRBV5-1 | TGCGCCAGCAGCCCTAGCGGGGGGGAGACCCAGTACTTC | CASSPSGGETQYF
TRBD2 | TRBJ2-2 | 18 | NA | TRBV6-7 | TGTGCCAGCACCCCCACTGGCGGGCGGGGGGGCCACGGCGGGGAGCTGTTTTTT | CASTPTGGRGGHGGELFF